This paragraph covers one TCR beta chain sequence. This clone showed up just once. This receptor's antigen is unknown. Per-base quality was not reported, and no clone a single base away is much larger than it. Including cysteine and phenylalanine, the CDR3 has 15 amino acids. Only the CDR3 DNA stays, 45 bases, in frame from base 1. V was cut back by 1 base and J by 8 bases, leaving a gap of 14 bases between them. CDR1 and CDR2 are read off the germline V gene as SNHLY and FYNNEI. This record belongs to a study of persistence of HIV-infected CD4 T cells (dated by TCRdb to about 2020). Broadly, across the study: Participants had been on suppressive ART for a median of 8 years. Apart from a couple of participants who underwent leukapheresis at a single time point, peripheral blood samples of up to about 180 mL were collected from participants at multiple time points. Anti-CD3/anti-CD28 stimulation activated a higher proportion of cells, with a lower memory fraction, than antigen stimulation. CMV- and HIV-1 Gag-responding CD4+ T cells were isolated from ART-treated individuals so that antigen-driven clonal expansion of HIV-1-infected cells could be examined. The clonality of all cells in each sorted population was measured by TCRbeta sequencing, and the clonality of infected cells was measured by proviral sequencing. In the cross-participant TCR cluster analysis, 8 participants were included for CMV and more than five participants were included for Gag.

Reading the label with the study, this specimen's treatment or condition is: suppressive antiretroviral therapy. Cells were stimulated with anti-CD3/anti-CD28 magnetic beads as a nonspecific positive control representing the CD4+ T cell repertoire. Responding CD4+ T cells were sorted by upregulation of both CD40 ligand and CD69. Participants were HIV-1-infected adults who started suppressive ART during chronic infection. Participants had undetectable plasma HIV-1 RNA below 50 copies/mL for at least 4 years. To be included, participants needed a CD4+ T cell count above 400 cells/uL and a positive CMV serology. Before stimulation, PBMCs were isolated using density centrifugation and depleted of CD8+ T cells. CD8-depleted PBMCs were stimulated for about 19 hours with anti-CD28/CD49d costimulation, CD40-blocking antibody and enfuvirtide to prevent new infections. Sorting was done on either a Beckman Coulter MoFlo Legacy or an XDP sorter, and propidium iodide was used to exclude dead cells. For samples with more than one million cells, genomic DNA was extracted with the QIAamp DNA Mini Kit, and for all other samples the Quick-DNA Microprep Kit was used.

What the research found in general, with its limitations: Enrichment of degenerate expanded CDR3beta sequences was found in antigen-responding cells, suggesting convergent selection of CD4+ responses to CMV and Gag. The study involved few individuals and tested only a limited range of antigens. Significantly lower TCRbeta richness was observed in CMV- and Gag-responding cells than in anti-CD3/anti-CD28-responding cells, and higher oligoclonality was observed in CMV-responding cells than in CD3/CD28-stimulated and Gag-responding cells. Bulk TCR analyses could not be restricted to the rare CMV-responding cells that actually carried HIV-1 proviruses. Within the same sorted populations, how oligoclonal the TCRs were correlated with how oligoclonal the proviruses were.

The immunoSEQ hsTCRB assay version 4 in survey mode was used to sequence TCRbeta repertoires from genomic DNA. For TCRbeta sequencing, genomic DNA was diluted to 10 ng/uL, and up to 1 ug was used per sample. As for how the authors treated the data: ImmunoSeq Analyzer 3.0 was used for analysis of TCRbeta data, and diversity was computed on productive nucleotide rearrangements. The improved Chao index was used to estimate lower-bound TCR diversity, and the Gini coefficient was used to estimate clonality using the Immunarch R package. Nucleotide rearrangements that differed but encoded the same CDR3beta amino acid sequence were counted as separate clonotypes. Differential abundance analysis found TCRbeta sequences that were significantly enriched in antigen-responding cells compared with anti-CD3/anti-CD28-activated cells. GLIPH2 clustered TCRs by predicted peptide-MHC specificity, both within individual participants and across merged participant data sets. TCRdb limited this immuneACCESS table to in-frame rearrangements with V and J called. A share of clones is missing; checked studies link under half to unresolved V genes, and the rest is unexplained. That table furnishes V, J and clone size, whereas the DNA furnished D and trimming. This sample lists roughly 43,000 clones; 89% were detected once. Jointly, the top ten make up 0.95% to 1.1% of the sample.

This clonotype originated in an adult man with HIV who was CMV-seropositive. The rearranged chain carries TRBV2 and TRBJ1-4; TRBD1 could be the D gene, as 6 bases match. The sample consisted of CD4+ T cells sorted from PBMCs after approximately 18-hour stimulation, taken from a patient who received antiretroviral therapy. The cell subset or site label for this specimen denotes: CD40L+CD69+ CD4 T cells responding to anti-CD3/anti-CD28 beads, representing the overall repertoire. The DNA sequence is TGTGCCAGCAGTGAAGAGGCAGGGGTGAGGGAAAAACTGTTTTTT. Translated, it reads CASSEEAGVREKLFF.